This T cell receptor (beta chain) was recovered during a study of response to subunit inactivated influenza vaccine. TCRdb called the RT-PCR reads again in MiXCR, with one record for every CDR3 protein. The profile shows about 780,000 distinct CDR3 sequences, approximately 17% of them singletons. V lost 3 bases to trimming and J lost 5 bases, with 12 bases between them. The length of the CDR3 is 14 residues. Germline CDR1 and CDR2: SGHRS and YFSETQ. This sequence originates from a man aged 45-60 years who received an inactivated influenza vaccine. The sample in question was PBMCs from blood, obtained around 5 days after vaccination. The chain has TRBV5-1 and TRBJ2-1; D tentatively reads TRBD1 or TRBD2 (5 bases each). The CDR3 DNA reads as TGCGCCAGCAGCTCACTAGGGGATGACAATGAGCAGTTCTTC. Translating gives CASSSLGDDNEQFF.